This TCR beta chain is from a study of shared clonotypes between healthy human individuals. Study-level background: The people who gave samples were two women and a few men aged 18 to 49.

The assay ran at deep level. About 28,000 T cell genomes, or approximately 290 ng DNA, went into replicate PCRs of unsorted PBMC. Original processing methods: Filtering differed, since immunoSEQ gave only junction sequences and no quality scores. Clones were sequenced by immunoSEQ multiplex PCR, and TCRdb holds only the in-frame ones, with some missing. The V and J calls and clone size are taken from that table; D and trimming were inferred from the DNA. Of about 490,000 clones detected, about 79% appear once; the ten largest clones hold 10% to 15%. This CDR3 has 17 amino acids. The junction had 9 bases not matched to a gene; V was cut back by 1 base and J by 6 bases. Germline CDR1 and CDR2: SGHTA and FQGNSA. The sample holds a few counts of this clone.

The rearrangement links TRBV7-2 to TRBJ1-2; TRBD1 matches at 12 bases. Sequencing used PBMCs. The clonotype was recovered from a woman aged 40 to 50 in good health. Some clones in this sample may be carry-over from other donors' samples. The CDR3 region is CASSLVSGTGGLDGYTF. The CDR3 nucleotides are TGTGCCAGCAGCTTAGTGTCAGGGACAGGGGGCCTAGATGGCTACACCTTC.